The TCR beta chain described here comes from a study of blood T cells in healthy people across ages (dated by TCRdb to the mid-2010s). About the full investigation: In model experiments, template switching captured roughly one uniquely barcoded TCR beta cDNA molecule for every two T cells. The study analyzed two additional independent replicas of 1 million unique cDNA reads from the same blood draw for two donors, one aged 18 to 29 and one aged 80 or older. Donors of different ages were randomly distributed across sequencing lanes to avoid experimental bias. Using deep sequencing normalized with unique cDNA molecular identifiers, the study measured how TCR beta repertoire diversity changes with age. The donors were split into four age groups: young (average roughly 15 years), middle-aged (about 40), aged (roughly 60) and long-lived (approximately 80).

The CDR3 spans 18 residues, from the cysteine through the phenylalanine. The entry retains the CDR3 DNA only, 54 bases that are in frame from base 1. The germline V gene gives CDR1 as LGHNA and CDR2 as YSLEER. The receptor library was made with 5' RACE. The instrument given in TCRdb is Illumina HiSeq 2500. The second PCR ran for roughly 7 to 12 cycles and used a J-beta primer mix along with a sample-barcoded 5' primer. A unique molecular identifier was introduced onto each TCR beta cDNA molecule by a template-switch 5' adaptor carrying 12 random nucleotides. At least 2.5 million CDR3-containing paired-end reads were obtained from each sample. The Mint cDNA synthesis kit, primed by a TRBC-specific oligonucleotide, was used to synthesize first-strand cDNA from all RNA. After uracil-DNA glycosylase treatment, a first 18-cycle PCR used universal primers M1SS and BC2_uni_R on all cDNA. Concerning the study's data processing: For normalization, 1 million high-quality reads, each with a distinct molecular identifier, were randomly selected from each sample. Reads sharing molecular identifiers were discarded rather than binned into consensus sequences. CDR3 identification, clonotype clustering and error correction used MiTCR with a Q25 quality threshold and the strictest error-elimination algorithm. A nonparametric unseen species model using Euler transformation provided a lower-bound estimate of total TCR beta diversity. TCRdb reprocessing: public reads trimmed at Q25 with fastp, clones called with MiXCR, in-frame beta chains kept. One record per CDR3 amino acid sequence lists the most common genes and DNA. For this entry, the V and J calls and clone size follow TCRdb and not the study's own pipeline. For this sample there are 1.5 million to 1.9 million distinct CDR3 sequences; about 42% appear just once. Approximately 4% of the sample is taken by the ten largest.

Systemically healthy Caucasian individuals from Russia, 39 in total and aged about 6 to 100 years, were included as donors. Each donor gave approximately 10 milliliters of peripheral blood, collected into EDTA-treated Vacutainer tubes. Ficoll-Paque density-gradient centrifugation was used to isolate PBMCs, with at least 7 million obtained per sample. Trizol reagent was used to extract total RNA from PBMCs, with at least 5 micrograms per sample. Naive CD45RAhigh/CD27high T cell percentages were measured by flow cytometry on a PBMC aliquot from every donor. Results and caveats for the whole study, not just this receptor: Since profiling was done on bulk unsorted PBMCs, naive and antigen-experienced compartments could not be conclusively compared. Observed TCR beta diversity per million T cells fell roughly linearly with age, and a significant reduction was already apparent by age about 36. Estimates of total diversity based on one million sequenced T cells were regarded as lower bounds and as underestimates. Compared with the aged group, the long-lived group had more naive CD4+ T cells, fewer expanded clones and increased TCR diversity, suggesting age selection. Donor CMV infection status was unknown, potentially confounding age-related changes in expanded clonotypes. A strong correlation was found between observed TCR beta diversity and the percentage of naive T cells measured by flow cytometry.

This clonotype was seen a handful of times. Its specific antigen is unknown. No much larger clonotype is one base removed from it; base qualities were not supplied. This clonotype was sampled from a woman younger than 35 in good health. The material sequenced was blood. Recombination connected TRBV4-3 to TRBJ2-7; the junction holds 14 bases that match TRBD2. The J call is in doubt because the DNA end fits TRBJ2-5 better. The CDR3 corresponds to CASSQATSGGAFHETQYF. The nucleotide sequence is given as TGCGCCAGCAGCCAAGCGACTAGCGGGGGGGCCTTCCACGAGACCCAGTACTTC.